This T cell receptor beta chain came from a study of early T cells in non-severe SARS-CoV-2 infection. Study in general: Chains stayed unpaired after sequencing of bulk RNA from unsorted whole blood.

Study findings and constraints: VDJdb matching skewed toward anti-spike CD8 responses, missing private and CD4 specificities.

The sample holds many counts of this clonotype. What it recognizes is unknown. CDR1 and CDR2 from the germline V gene are SGHTA and FQGTGA. V lost 1 base, J lost 10 bases, and 8 bases stayed unmatched. The CDR3 extends over 14 amino acids. Each cDNA molecule carried a unique molecular identifier. TCRdb re-derived calls from the 5' RACE reads in MiXCR, one entry per CDR3 protein. The repertoire includes about 72,000 distinct CDR3 sequences, roughly a tenth of them detected once, and about 7.1% sits in the top ten. The V and J genes are TRBV7-3 and TRBJ1-1, with 8 bases matching TRBD1. The clonotype was recovered from an adult who was a healthcare worker with PCR-confirmed SARS-CoV-2 infection or an uninfected control (not recorded which). The specimen comprised whole blood, sampled at baseline. The DNA for the CDR3 is TGTGCCAGCAGCTTAAAGGGCGCAGGGGGCAGAGCTTTCTTT. This translates into CASSLKGAGGRAFF.